This T cell receptor (beta chain) is from a study of T cell changes during pregnancy in multiple sclerosis. The data were produced by immunoSEQ multiplex PCR, yet TCRdb's version contains in-frame clones alone and is incomplete. The sample includes just under 95,000 clones, over 80% of them seen just once. V shed 3 bases and J 0 bases; nucleotides not matched to a gene: 12. There are 20 residues in the CDR3. The V gene's germline CDR1 is SGHRS and CDR2 YFSETQ. V and J are TRBV5-1 and TRBJ2-6, with 10 bases aligning to TRBD1. The sequence came from a female donor with multiple sclerosis, enrolled in a pregnancy study. The source was peripheral blood, collected in the first trimester of pregnancy. CDR3 bases: TGCGCCAGCAGCTCCCCGGGACAGGGGACCCGGTACTCTGGGGCCAACGTCCTGACTTTC. Translating it yields CASSSPGQGTRYSGANVLTF.